This TCR beta chain was captured in a study of T cell changes during pregnancy in multiple sclerosis. Here immunoSEQ multiplex PCR was the method, and the copy in TCRdb shows in-frame clones only, minus some. This sample has about 60,000 clones; about 93% occur once, and the top ten carry about 3%. Trimming pared 8 bases from V and 2 bases from J, leaving 9 bases between. Per germline, CDR1 LNHDA and CDR2 SQIVND (reference sequence). The CDR3 is made up of 12 amino acids. The chain joins TRBV19 to TRBJ1-2; TRBD1 might be the D (6 bases). Sequences were derived from CD8+ T cells from peripheral blood mononuclear cells, sampled in the second trimester of pregnancy. This TCR was sampled from a female donor with multiple sclerosis, enrolled in a pregnancy study. CDR3 region: CASGQGNYGYTF. The CDR3 coding sequence is TGTGCCAGTGGCCAGGGGAACTATGGCTACACCTTC.